This passage covers 28 T cell receptor beta chains from one sample sequenced in a study of T cells in localized non-small cell lung cancer. Clones were sequenced by immunoSEQ multiplex PCR, and TCRdb holds only the in-frame ones, with some missing. The data show 15,000 to 25,000 clones, about 89% seen once. This specimen was peripheral blood, taken before any cancer treatment. The receptor set was obtained from a male donor older than 55 with stage I squamous cell lung carcinoma.

The rearrangement joins TRBV29-1 to TRBJ2-7; TRBD1 matches 7 bases. The germline CDR1 and CDR2 sequences are SQVTM and ANQGSEA. This CDR3 has 14 amino acids. V shed 7 bases, J shed 0 bases, and the junction held 9 bases outside the gene matches. This CDR3 is CSAVGTDFSYEQYF. The CDR3 DNA sequence: TGCAGCGCTGTCGGGACAGACTTCTCCTACGAGCAGTACTTC.

The chain carries TRBV27 and TRBJ1-4; TRBD1 matches at 7 bases. The J segment lost 8 bases and the V segment lost 4 bases, leaving 7 bases of the junction unmatched. The germline V gene encodes CDR1 MNHEY and CDR2 SMNVEV (reference sequence). The CDR3 sequence is 14 residues long. The CDR3 DNA is TGTGCCAGCAGTTCCAGGGGGAGAGGCGAAAAACTGTTTTTT. Protein: CASSSRGRGEKLFF.

The chain has TRBV18 and TRBJ1-2, with D maybe TRBD1 (5 bases). Per the germline V gene, CDR1 is KGHSH and CDR2 is LQKENI. With 3 bases removed from V and 4 bases from J, the gap between germline ends came to 12 bases. The CDR3 totals 14 residues. CDR3 protein: CASSPSTDSYGYTF. The CDR3 coding sequence is TGTGCCAGCTCACCCTCGACAGACTCCTATGGCTACACCTTC.

The chain's CDR3 is CASSEAGGFVYEQYF. The CDR3 coding sequence is TGTGCCAGCAGTGAAGCGGGGGGTTTCGTCTACGAGCAGTACTTC. V is TRBV6-1 and J is TRBJ2-7; tentative D call: TRBD2 (6 bases). Germline values: CDR1 MNHNS, CDR2 SASEGT. The CDR3 spans 15 residues. Trimming shortened V by 0 bases and J by 3 bases, and 12 bases separated the two germline ends.

The chain has TRBV19 and TRBJ1-3; no reliable D call. Germline CDR1 and CDR2: LNHDA and SQIVND (reference sequence). The CDR3 consists of 13 residues. V lost 5 bases and J 4 bases, leaving 9 bases between the germline ends. The CDR3 is CASSLGHGNTIYF. The CDR3 DNA reads as TGTGCCAGTAGTTTGGGTCACGGAAACACCATATATTTT.

This chain joins TRBV29-1 and TRBJ2-5; maybe TRBD1 (5 bases). Per germline, CDR1 SQVTM and CDR2 ANQGSEA. V was pared by 6 bases and J by 6 bases, with 14 bases between. The CDR3 loop spans 12 amino acids. Here the CDR3 reads CSVDDGQQTQYF. In DNA, the CDR3 is TGCAGCGTAGACGACGGACAACAGACCCAGTACTTC.

The chain carries TRBV28 and TRBJ1-3; D is undetermined. Germline V gene sequence: CDR1 MDHEN, CDR2 SYDVKM. This CDR3 has 16 residues. V gave up 6 bases and J gave up 6 bases, with 21 bases separating them. The CDR3 region has the DNA TGTGCCAGCAGCGGTCGGGCGGCCGCGGACGAAAACACCATATATTTT. This sequence encodes CASSGRAAADENTIYF.

The rearrangement joins TRBV19 to TRBJ1-2; TRBD1 agrees at 8 bases. V dropped 5 bases and J dropped 2; count of bases not matched to a gene: 7. This CDR3 is built from 15 residues. Germline V gene sequence: CDR1 LNHDA, CDR2 SQIVND (reference sequence). The CDR3 nucleotides are TGTGCCAGTAGTGCCGGGACAGGACTCAACTATGGCTACACCTTC. Protein product: CASSAGTGLNYGYTF.

The gene calls are TRBV6-5 and TRBJ1-4, with a tentative D call TRBD1 (6 bases). The germline V gene encodes CDR1 MNHEY and CDR2 SVGAGI. Trimming took 2 bases from V and 4 from J, leaving 8 bases between them. The CDR3 extends over 14 amino acids. CDR3 protein: CASSYGQFNEKLFF. The CDR3 DNA follows: TGTGCCAGCAGTTACGGACAGTTTAATGAAAAACTGTTTTTT.

This chain joins TRBV7-8 and TRBJ1-2; D is perhaps TRBD1 (6 bases). The V end lost 5 bases, the J end lost 8 bases, and 15 bases lay between the germline ends. The CDR3 length is 13 residues. The germline V gene encodes CDR1 SGHVS and CDR2 FQNEAQ. CDR3 in amino acids: CASSVKGGFGYTF. CDR3 coding DNA: TGTGCCAGCAGCGTAAAGGGGGGGTTCGGCTACACCTTC.

The J gene is TRBJ2-7, the V gene TRBV19; maybe TRBD1 (5 bases). This CDR3 has 13 amino acids. Germline CDR1 reads LNHDA; CDR2 reads SQIVND (reference sequence). V was cut by 3 bases and J by 4 bases, with 10 bases left in between. The CDR3 protein is CASSMQTDYEQYF. The CDR3 DNA reads as TGTGCCAGTAGTATGCAGACAGATTACGAGCAGTACTTC.

The V and J genes are TRBV19 and TRBJ1-5, with a weak D call TRBD1 (5 bases). Germline V gene lookup returns CDR1 LNHDA and CDR2 SQIVND (reference sequence). Trimming took 7 bases from V and 2 from J, leaving 15 bases between them. CDR3 length: 15 amino acids. CDR3 in amino acids: CASITSGAGNQPQHF. Written as DNA, the CDR3 is TGTGCCAGTATTACCAGCGGGGCGGGCAATCAGCCCCAGCATTTT.

The chain recombines TRBV4-3 with TRBJ1-1; the D is unclear. Germline V gives CDR1 LGHNA, CDR2 YSLEER. With 1 base removed from V and 0 bases from J, the gap between germline ends came to 6 bases. CDR3 length: 14 amino acids. Written as DNA, the CDR3 is TGCGCCAGCAGCCAAGGACGCATGAACACTGAAGCTTTCTTT. It encodes CASSQGRMNTEAFF.

The genes are TRBV7-2 and TRBJ2-7, with TRBD2 matching over 13 bases. Trimming removed 5 bases from V and 5 bases from J; junction bases left unmatched: 3. Germline CDR1 SGHTA, CDR2 FQGNSA. The CDR3 has 14 amino acids. The CDR3 nucleotides are TGTGCCAGCAGCACCGGACTAGCGGGAGACGAGCAGTACTTC. Translating gives CASSTGLAGDEQYF.

The chain carries TRBV7-8 and TRBJ1-5; no definite D call. CDR3 length: 16 amino acids. The V and J ends lost 0 bases and 3 bases respectively, with 12 bases between them. The germline gives CDR1 SGHVS, CDR2 FQNEAQ. For the CDR3, the DNA is TGTGCCAGCAGCTTAGCGCCGGGCATGCTCAATCAGCCCCAGCATTTT. Amino acids: CASSLAPGMLNQPQHF.

This clone is a singleton in its sample. The rearrangement links TRBV7-3 to TRBJ1-1, with 7 nucleotides matching TRBD1. The CDR3 spans 14 residues. With 5 bases clipped from V and 0 bases from J, the junction kept 3 bases outside the gene matches. From germline, CDR1 is SGHTA and CDR2 FQGTGA. The CDR3 region has the DNA TGTGCCAGCAGCGCGGGACAGCTGAACACTGAAGCTTTCTTT. Translating it yields CASSAGQLNTEAFF.

This chain uses TRBV7-2 with TRBJ1-2; D gene unclear. Germline assignment: CDR1 SGHTA and CDR2 FQGNSA. Deletions cut 2 bases from V and 3 bases from J, with 4 bases between. This CDR3 spans 12 amino acids. This chain's CDR3 is CASSLNDYGYTF. In DNA, the CDR3 is TGTGCCAGCAGCTTAAACGACTATGGCTACACCTTC.

V gene TRBV10-1 combines with J gene TRBJ2-2, with 8 positions matching TRBD2. The junction had 6 bases not matched to a gene; V was cut back by 5 bases and J by 4 bases. CDR1 is WNHNN, CDR2 SYGVQD, per germline (reference sequence). CDR3 length: 15 amino acids. CDR3: CASSPGSGGTGELFF. The CDR3, as DNA: TGCGCCAGCAGTCCAGGGAGCGGGGGCACCGGGGAGCTGTTTTTT.

V and J are TRBV29-1 and TRBJ2-3; D perhaps matches TRBD2 (6 bases). CDR1 is SQVTM and CDR2 is ANQGSEA in the germline V gene. This CDR3 spans 13 amino acids. V was shortened by 1 base and J by 6 bases, with 11 bases between the two germline ends. The CDR3 DNA is TGCAGCGTTGAAGTTGGGACTCATGATACGCAGTATTTT. Residues: CSVEVGTHDTQYF.

The rearrangement uses TRBV9 and TRBJ2-2; no reliable D call. Trimming shortened V by 0 bases and J by 1 base, and 10 bases separated the two germline ends. The CDR3 is 16 residues long. The V gene's germline CDR1 is SGDLS and CDR2 YYNGEE. The CDR3 region has the DNA TGTGCCAGCAGCGTAGCGGTGTCGGGGAACACCGGGGAGCTGTTTTTT. Its protein is CASSVAVSGNTGELFF.

The CDR3 DNA sequence: TGTGCCAGCATGTCGGCAAACTCGGGGGAGCAGTACTTC. Translation gives CASMSANSGEQYF. The chain joins TRBV7-9 to TRBJ2-7; the D gene is possibly TRBD2 (5 bases). From germline, CDR1 is SEHNR and CDR2 FQNEAQ (reference sequence). V was clipped by 7 bases and J by 7 bases, with 17 bases between them. The CDR3 has 13 residues.

The rearrangement links TRBV5-1 to TRBJ1-5; no reliable D call. CDR3 length equals 15 residues. V was shortened by 2 bases and J by 4 bases, with 13 bases between the two germline ends. Germline V gene sequence: CDR1 SGHRS, CDR2 YFSETQ. The chain's CDR3 is CASSLTVGVNQPQHF. The CDR3 coding sequence is TGCGCCAGCAGCTTAACCGTGGGAGTGAATCAGCCCCAGCATTTT. Filled out from reference TRBV5-1 and TRBJ1-5, the complete variable domain reads KAGVTQTPRYLIKTRGQQVTLSCSPISGHRSVSWYQQTPGQGLQFLFEYFSETQRNKGNFPGRFSGRQFSNSRSEMNVSTLELGDSALYLCASSLTVGVNQPQHFGDGTRLSIL.

The V and J genes are TRBV19 and TRBJ2-1; D possibly corresponds to TRBD2 (6 bases). The CDR3 runs to 14 residues. Germline V gene sequence: CDR1 LNHDA, CDR2 SQIVND (reference sequence). V lost 3 bases and J 6 bases, leaving 12 bases between the germline ends. CDR3 protein: CASSISGLSNEQFF. CDR3 DNA sequence: TGTGCCAGTAGTATCAGCGGGCTTAGCAATGAGCAGTTCTTC.

V gene TRBV5-1 combines with J gene TRBJ2-2; 8 bases are shared with TRBD1. The CDR3 contains 13 residues. Germline CDR1 SGHRS, CDR2 YFSETQ. Germline trimming cut 4 bases from V and 5 bases from J; bases unmatched to any gene: 1. The CDR3 DNA reads as TGCGCCAGCAGCGGGACAGGAACCGGGGAGCTGTTTTTT. As protein: CASSGTGTGELFF.

This rearrangement joins TRBV5-1 to TRBJ1-1, with a weak D call TRBD1 (5 bases). With 4 bases removed from V and 4 bases from J, the gap between germline ends came to 14 bases. The germline CDR1 and CDR2 sequences are SGHRS and YFSETQ. CDR3 length: 14 residues. In DNA, the CDR3 is TGCGCCAGCAGCCGACAGACCTCGGGCACTGAAGCTTTCTTT. As protein: CASSRQTSGTEAFF.

The V gene is TRBV29-1, the J gene TRBJ2-4, with TRBD1 matching over 7 bases. Germline V gene lookup returns CDR1 SQVTM and CDR2 ANQGSEA. The trim removed 6 bases at V and 9 bases at J, leaving 8 bases unmatched. This CDR3 contains 12 residues. The CDR3 region is CSVAGTATIQYF. In DNA, the CDR3 is TGCAGCGTGGCCGGGACAGCCACCATTCAGTACTTC.

This chain joins TRBV9 and TRBJ2-7; maybe TRBD1 (6 bases). The V end lost 3 bases, the J end lost 10 bases, and 20 bases lay between the germline ends. There are 14 residues in the CDR3. In germline, CDR1 is SGDLS, CDR2 YYNGEE. CDR3 nucleotide sequence: TGTGCCAGCAGCGGAGGTGAAGGGACAACCTTTCAGTACTTC. Its translation is CASSGGEGTTFQYF.

The chain is built from TRBV7-2 and TRBJ2-1; 9 nucleotides agree with TRBD2. With V trimmed by 0 bases and J by 4 bases, 1 base remained unmatched. CDR1 SGHTA and CDR2 FQGNSA come from the germline V gene. This CDR3 is built from 15 residues. DNA of the CDR3: TGTGCCAGCAGCTTAGCGACTAGCGGATACAATGAGCAGTTCTTC. It encodes CASSLATSGYNEQFF. Full variable domain (rest looked up from reference TRBV7-2 and TRBJ2-1): GAGVSQSPSNKVTEKGKDVELRCDPISGHTALYWYRQSLGQGLEFLIYFQGNSAPDKSGLPSDRFSAERTGGSVSTLTIQRTQQEDSAVYLCASSLATSGYNEQFFGPGTRLTVL.